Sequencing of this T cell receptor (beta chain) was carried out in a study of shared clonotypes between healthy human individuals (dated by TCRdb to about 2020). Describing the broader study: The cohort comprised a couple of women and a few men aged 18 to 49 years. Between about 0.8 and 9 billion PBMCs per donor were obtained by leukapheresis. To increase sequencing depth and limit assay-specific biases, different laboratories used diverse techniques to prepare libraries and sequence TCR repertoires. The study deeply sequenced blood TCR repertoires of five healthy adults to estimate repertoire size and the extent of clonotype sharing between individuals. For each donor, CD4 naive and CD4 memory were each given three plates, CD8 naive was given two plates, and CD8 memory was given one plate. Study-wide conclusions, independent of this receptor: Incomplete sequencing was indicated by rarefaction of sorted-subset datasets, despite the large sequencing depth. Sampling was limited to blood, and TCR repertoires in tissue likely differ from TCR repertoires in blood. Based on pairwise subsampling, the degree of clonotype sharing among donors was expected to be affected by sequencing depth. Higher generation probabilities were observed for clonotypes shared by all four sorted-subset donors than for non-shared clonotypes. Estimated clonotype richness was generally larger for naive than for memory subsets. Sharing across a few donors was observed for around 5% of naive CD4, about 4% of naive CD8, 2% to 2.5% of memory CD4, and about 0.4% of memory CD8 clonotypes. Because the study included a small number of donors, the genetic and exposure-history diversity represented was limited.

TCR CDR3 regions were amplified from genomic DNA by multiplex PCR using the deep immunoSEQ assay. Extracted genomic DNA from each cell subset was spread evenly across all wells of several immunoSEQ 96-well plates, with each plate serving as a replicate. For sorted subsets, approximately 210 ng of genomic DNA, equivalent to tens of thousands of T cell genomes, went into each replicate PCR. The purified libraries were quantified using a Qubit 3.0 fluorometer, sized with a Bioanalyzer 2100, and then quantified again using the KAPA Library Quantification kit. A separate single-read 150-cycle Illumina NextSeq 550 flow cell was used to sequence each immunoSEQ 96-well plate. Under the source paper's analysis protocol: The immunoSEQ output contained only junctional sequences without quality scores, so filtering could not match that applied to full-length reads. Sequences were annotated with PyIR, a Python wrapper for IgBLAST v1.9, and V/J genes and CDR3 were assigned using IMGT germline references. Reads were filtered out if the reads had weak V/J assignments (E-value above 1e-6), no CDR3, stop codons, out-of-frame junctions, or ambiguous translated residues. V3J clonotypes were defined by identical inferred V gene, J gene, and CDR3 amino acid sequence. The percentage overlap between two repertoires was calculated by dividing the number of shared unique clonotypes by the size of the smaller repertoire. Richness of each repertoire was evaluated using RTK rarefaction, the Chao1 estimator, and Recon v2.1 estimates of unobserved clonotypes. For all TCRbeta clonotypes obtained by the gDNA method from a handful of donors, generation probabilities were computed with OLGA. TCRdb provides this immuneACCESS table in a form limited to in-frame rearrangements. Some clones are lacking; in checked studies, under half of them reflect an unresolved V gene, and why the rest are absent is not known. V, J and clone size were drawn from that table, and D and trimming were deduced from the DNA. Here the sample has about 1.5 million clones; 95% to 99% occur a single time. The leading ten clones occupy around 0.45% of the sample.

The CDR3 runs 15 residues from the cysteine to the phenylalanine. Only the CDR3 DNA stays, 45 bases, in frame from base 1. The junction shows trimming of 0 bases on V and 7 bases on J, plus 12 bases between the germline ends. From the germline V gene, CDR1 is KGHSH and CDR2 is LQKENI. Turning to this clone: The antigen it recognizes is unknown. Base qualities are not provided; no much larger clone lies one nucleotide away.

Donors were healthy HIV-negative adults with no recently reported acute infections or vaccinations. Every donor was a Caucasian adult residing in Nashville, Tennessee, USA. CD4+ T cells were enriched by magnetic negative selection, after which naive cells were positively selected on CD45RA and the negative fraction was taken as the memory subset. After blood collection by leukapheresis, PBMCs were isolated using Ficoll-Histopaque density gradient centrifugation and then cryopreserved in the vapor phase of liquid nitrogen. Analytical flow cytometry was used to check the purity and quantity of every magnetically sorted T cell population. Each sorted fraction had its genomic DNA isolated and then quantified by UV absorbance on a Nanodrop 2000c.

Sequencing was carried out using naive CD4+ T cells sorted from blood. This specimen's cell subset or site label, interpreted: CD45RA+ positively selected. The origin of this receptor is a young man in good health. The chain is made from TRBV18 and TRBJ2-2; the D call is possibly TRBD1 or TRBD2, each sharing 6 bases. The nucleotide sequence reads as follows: TGTGCCAGCTCACCACCAAAGGGGGGAAACGGGGAGCTGTTTTTT. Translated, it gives CASSPPKGGNGELFF.